This T cell receptor beta chain was found in a study of T cells after yellow fever vaccination. General study results and limits: Clonotypes appearing in both CD4 and CD8 compartments existed, and their share was small. Post-booster repertoires again held most primary-vaccination clones (roughly 95% CD4, roughly 88% CD8).

V lost 4 bases and J lost 3; bases outside the gene matches: 6. The length of the CDR3 is 17 residues. Looked up from germline, CDR1 is SGHRS and CDR2 is YFSETQ. TCR cDNA, made by 5'RACE template switching, carried an added universal primer site and UMIs. A single record per CDR3 protein comes from TCRdb applying MiXCR to the 5' RACE reads. The repertoire includes about 340,000 distinct CDR3 sequences, 4% of them detected once, and 24% sits in the top ten. This clonotype was counted at least ten times. Its antigen is as yet unknown. The rearrangement joins TRBV5-1 to TRBJ2-3; the match to TRBD2 covers 15 bases. Sequencing was performed on PBMCs, taken 5 days after the yellow fever booster vaccination. The origin of this receptor is a man between 18 and 35 years old who received the YFV17D yellow fever vaccine. CDR3 loop: CASSDGTSGGWTDTQYF. The CDR3 region has the DNA TGCGCCAGCAGCGACGGGACTAGCGGGGGGTGGACAGATACGCAGTATTTT.